The 29 T cell receptor beta chains reported below all come from one sample, sequenced in a study of T cells after yellow fever vaccination. MiXCR, run by TCRdb on the 5' RACE reads, gives a single entry per CDR3 protein. The sample lists roughly 190,000 distinct CDR3 sequences; roughly 9.6% were seen once. The specimen was CD8+ T cells sorted from PBMCs, collected 15 days after the yellow fever booster vaccination. The origin of the receptors is a young man who received the YFV17D yellow fever vaccine.

This clonotype was seen a few times. This chain uses TRBV4-1 with TRBJ1-1, with 9 bases matching TRBD1. The CDR3 consists of 17 residues. V lost 4 bases, J lost 5 bases, and 14 bases stayed unmatched. Germline V gene data show CDR1 as MGHRA and CDR2 as YSYEKL. The CDR3: CASSLIEQGAQGTEAFF. In DNA, the CDR3 is TGCGCCAGCAGCCTTATTGAACAGGGGGCGCAGGGTACTGAAGCTTTCTTT.

This clonotype was detected many times. The chain couples TRBV27 to TRBJ2-4; D may be TRBD1 or TRBD2 (5 bases each). The CDR3 has 13 residues. Germline CDR1 reads MNHEY; CDR2 reads SMNVEV (reference sequence). Trimming pared 8 bases from V and 5 bases from J, leaving 13 bases between. CDR3 sequence (DNA): TGTGCCAGCGGCCGCAGAGGGGAAAACATTCAGTACTTC. Its protein is CASGRRGENIQYF.

The chain joins TRBV3-1 to TRBJ1-2; D perhaps matches TRBD1 (5 bases). Trimming shortened V by 1 base and J by 0 bases, and 9 bases separated the two germline ends. Germline-derived CDR1 and CDR2 are LGHDT and YNNKEL (reference sequence). This CDR3 has 15 residues. CDR3: CASSQVQGANYGYTF. DNA of the CDR3: TGTGCCAGCAGCCAAGTCCAGGGAGCTAACTATGGCTACACCTTC.

The chain joins TRBV3-1 to TRBJ2-3; weak D call: TRBD2 (5 bases). CDR3 length equals 15 residues. V was pared by 4 bases and J by 4 bases, with 15 bases between. Germline CDR1 LGHDT, CDR2 YNNKEL (reference sequence). CDR3 DNA sequence: TGTGCCAGCAGCCTTACACGTCCGGGGTCAGATACGCAGTATTTT. It encodes CASSLTRPGSDTQYF.

The rearrangement uses TRBV4-3 and TRBJ1-2; possible D gene TRBD1, 6 bases. CDR1 is LGHNA and CDR2 is YSLEER in the germline V gene. Between the trimmed V and J ends, which lost 4 bases and 4 bases, there was a span of 13 bases. This CDR3 is built from 14 residues. The CDR3: CASSLTRGSYGYTF. The CDR3 bases are TGCGCCAGCAGCCTTACCAGGGGCAGCTATGGCTACACCTTC.

The J gene is TRBJ1-2, the V gene TRBV27; D may be TRBD1 (6 bases). V was pared by 0 bases and J by 4 bases, with 9 bases between. Germline loops: CDR1 MNHEY, CDR2 SMNVEV (reference sequence). CDR3 length: 14 amino acids. CDR3 amino acids: CASSLSGGPYGYTF. The CDR3 bases are TGTGCCAGCAGTTTATCGGGGGGGCCCTATGGCTACACCTTC.

This clonotype occurred a few times. This chain uses TRBV7-8 with TRBJ2-1; 7 positions agree with TRBD1. The CDR3 loop spans 14 amino acids. J was trimmed by 6 bases and V by 2 bases; bases with no gene match: 4. CDR1 SGHVS and CDR2 FQNEAQ come from the germline V gene. This chain's CDR3 is CASSLTPGGNEQFF. In DNA form, the CDR3 reads TGTGCCAGCAGCTTAACACCAGGGGGCAATGAGCAGTTCTTC. Supplemented by reference TRBV7-8 and TRBJ2-1, the full variable domain reads GAGVSQSPRYKVAKRGQDVALRCDPISGHVSLFWYQQALGQGPEFLTYFQNEAQLDKSGLPSDRFFAERPEGSVSTLKIQRTQQEDSAVYLCASSLTPGGNEQFFGPGTRLTVL.

This clonotype has just a few counts. This chain uses TRBV7-9 with TRBJ1-6; no reliable D call. Germline V lookup: CDR1 SEHNR, CDR2 FQNEAQ (reference sequence). The CDR3 contains 16 residues. The V end was cut by 4 bases, the J end by 1 base, with 11 bases between. The CDR3 coding sequence is TGTGCCAGCAGCTCCCGGGCGGATTCCTATAATTCACCCCTCCACTTT. It codes for CASSSRADSYNSPLHF.

CDR3 protein: CASSPSSRAQYF. The CDR3 nucleotides read TGTGCCAGCAGTCCGAGCAGCAGGGCGCAGTATTTT. The J gene is TRBJ2-3, the V gene TRBV12-3 or TRBV12-4, with a tentative D call TRBD1 (5 bases). V was cut by 5 bases and J by 10 bases, with 13 bases left in between. The CDR3 length is 12 residues.

The gene calls are TRBV7-2 and TRBJ1-3; 7 bases are a match to TRBD1. The length of the CDR3 is 16 residues. Germline loops: CDR1 SGHTA, CDR2 FQGNSA. The V and J ends lost 2 bases and 4 bases, in that order; junction bases with no gene match: 8. CDR3 DNA: TGTGCCAGCAGCTTAAATCGACAGGGATCGGGAAACACCATATATTTT. It specifies CASSLNRQGSGNTIYF.

There are a few counts of this clonotype. The CDR3 is CSARDFQGAYEQYF. CDR3 nucleotides: TGCAGTGCTAGAGATTTTCAGGGCGCCTACGAGCAGTACTTC. The chain recombines TRBV20-1 with TRBJ2-7; TRBD1 might be the D (5 bases). This CDR3 contains 14 residues. From germline, CDR1 is DFQATT and CDR2 SNEGSKA (reference sequence). Between the trimmed V and J ends, which lost 0 bases and 2 bases, there was a span of 11 bases.

This clonotype was seen only a few times. The rearrangement joins TRBV9 to TRBJ2-7, with 8 bases fitting TRBD1. In germline, CDR1 is SGDLS, CDR2 YYNGEE. This CDR3 has 16 residues. The ends lost 4 bases at V and 0 bases at J; junction bases unmatched: 9. The CDR3 loop is CASSSHRQGSSYEQYF. The CDR3 DNA reads as TGTGCCAGCAGCTCCCATCGACAGGGGAGCTCCTACGAGCAGTACTTC. Full variable domain (remainder filled in from reference TRBV9 and TRBJ2-7): DSGVTQTPKHLITATGQRVTLRCSPRSGDLSVYWYQQSLDQGLQFLIQYYNGEERAKGNILERFSAQQFPDLHSELNLSSLELGDSALYFCASSSHRQGSSYEQYFGPGTRLTVT.

This clonotype occurred many times. The genes are TRBV7-2 and TRBJ1-1, with 7 bases aligning to TRBD1. After removal of 3 bases from V and 2 bases from J, the junction contained 9 bases not matched to a gene. The CDR3 consists of 16 residues. Germline V gives CDR1 SGHTA, CDR2 FQGNSA. The CDR3 reads CASSFLWGTDNTEAFF. The CDR3 DNA follows: TGTGCCAGCAGCTTTCTGTGGGGGACAGATAACACTGAAGCTTTCTTT.

The chain joins TRBV27 to TRBJ2-7; 8 bases are a match to TRBD1. CDR3 size: 13 residues. Germline V lookup: CDR1 MNHEY, CDR2 SMNVEV (reference sequence). The J segment lost 6 bases and the V segment lost 2 bases, leaving 3 bases of the junction unmatched. The CDR3 loop reads CASSLGDRSEQYF. The CDR3 bases are TGTGCCAGCAGTTTAGGGGACAGGAGCGAGCAGTACTTC.

This clonotype showed up many times. V usage is TRBV4-1 and J usage is TRBJ2-2; 10 bases map to TRBD1. The germline V gene has CDR1 MGHRA and CDR2 YSYEKL. Trimming at V came to 3 bases and at J to 0 bases, leaving 13 bases not matched to a gene. The CDR3 runs to 20 residues. The DNA for the CDR3 is TGCGCCAGCAGCCACACGACCGGGACAGGGGACCCAACGAACACCGGGGAGCTGTTTTTT. It yields the protein CASSHTTGTGDPTNTGELFF.

A few counts support this clonotype. This rearrangement joins TRBV5-1 to TRBJ2-7; D is ambiguous. CDR3 size: 14 residues. Looked up from germline, CDR1 is SGHRS and CDR2 is YFSETQ. Trimming cost V 0 bases and J 5 bases, with 12 bases left between them. CDR3: CASSLGVGADEQYF. The CDR3 bases are TGCGCCAGCAGCTTGGGGGTGGGCGCGGACGAGCAGTACTTC.

This clonotype appeared a few times. V is TRBV7-2 and J is TRBJ2-7; possibly TRBD1 or TRBD2 for D (5 bases each). V dropped 4 bases and J dropped 6 bases, with 25 bases sitting between them. This CDR3 spans 17 amino acids. Germline V gene sequence: CDR1 SGHTA, CDR2 FQGNSA. In DNA, the CDR3 is TGTGCCAGCAGCTCCTTTATTTACACATCCAGGGCGGGCGAGCAGTACTTC. This codes for CASSSFIYTSRAGEQYF.

This rearrangement joins TRBV20-1 to TRBJ2-3; the D gene is possibly TRBD2 (6 bases). With 6 bases removed from V and 1 base from J, the gap between germline ends came to 17 bases. The germline V gene encodes CDR1 DFQATT and CDR2 SNEGSKA (reference sequence). This CDR3 has 15 amino acids. The CDR3 spells CSARPRDSRTDTQYF. The CDR3 region has the DNA TGCAGTGCCCGCCCCCGGGACTCACGCACAGATACGCAGTATTTT.

This clonotype was found many times. The V and J genes are TRBV20-1 and TRBJ2-1, with 8 bases lining up with TRBD2. CDR1 and CDR2 from the germline V gene are DFQATT and SNEGSKA (reference sequence). The trim removed 0 bases at V and 5 bases at J, leaving 6 bases unmatched. The CDR3 loop spans 15 amino acids. The CDR3 region has the DNA TGCAGTGCTAGAGAGACGGGGGGGAGGGACAATGAGCAGTTCTTC. Protein product: CSARETGGRDNEQFF.

This clonotype was observed many times. The CDR3 spells CASLAGGRSYNEQFF. CDR3 coding DNA: TGTGCCAGCCTAGCGGGGGGACGCTCCTACAATGAGCAGTTCTTC. V and J are TRBV2 and TRBJ2-1, with TRBD2 matching over 11 bases. The CDR3 loop spans 15 amino acids. Trimming cost V 8 bases and J 0 bases; bases outside gene matches: 3. Germline V CDR1 and CDR2: SNHLY, FYNNEI.

This clonotype has ten or more counts. V and J are TRBV27 and TRBJ1-1, with a weak D call TRBD1 (5 bases). This CDR3 spans 13 amino acids. Germline V gives CDR1 MNHEY, CDR2 SMNVEV (reference sequence). Trimming removed 6 bases from V and 3 bases from J, with 11 bases in between. CDR3: CASSPGTYTEAFF. The CDR3 DNA reads TGTGCCAGCAGCCCCGGGACCTACACTGAAGCTTTCTTT.

The J gene is TRBJ2-1, the V gene TRBV4-1; no reliable D call. CDR1 and CDR2 (germline): MGHRA, YSYEKL. This CDR3 has 16 residues. Between the trimmed V and J ends, which lost 4 bases and 2 bases, there was a span of 15 bases. CDR3 amino acids: CASSPYAEVPYNEQFF. DNA of the CDR3: TGCGCCAGCAGCCCCTATGCAGAGGTCCCCTACAATGAGCAGTTCTTC.

CDR3 in amino acids: CASSYRPGVSNYGYTF. The CDR3 DNA reads TGTGCCAGCAGTTACCGCCCAGGGGTTTCTAACTATGGCTACACCTTC. V and J are TRBV27 and TRBJ1-2, with a possible D match to TRBD1 (6 bases). Germline V gene sequence: CDR1 MNHEY, CDR2 SMNVEV (reference sequence). The CDR3 sequence is 16 residues long. The ends were cut back, 4 bases at V and 0 bases at J, with 15 bases in the middle.

The chain has TRBV19 and TRBJ1-5; 8 bases match TRBD1. Germline CDR1 is LNHDA and CDR2 is SQIVND (reference sequence). The CDR3 totals 16 residues. Germline trimming cut 8 bases from V and 2 bases from J; bases unmatched to any gene: 11. The CDR3, as DNA: TGTGCCAGTCGAGACATGCAGGGACAGGGCAATCAGCCCCAGCATTTT. Translation gives CASRDMQGQGNQPQHF.

The chain recombines TRBV9 with TRBJ2-7, with 9 bases aligning to TRBD1. The germline V gene encodes CDR1 SGDLS and CDR2 YYNGEE. The ends lost 7 bases at V and 6 bases at J; junction bases unmatched: 11. The length of the CDR3 is 14 residues. CDR3 bases: TGTGCCAGCGCCCTGGGACAGGGTATAGGCGAGCAGTACTTC. Translation gives CASALGQGIGEQYF.

This clonotype came up a few times. The gene calls are TRBV28 and TRBJ2-1, with 7 positions matching TRBD1. This CDR3 has 14 amino acids. The germline V gene has CDR1 MDHEN and CDR2 SYDVKM. V dropped 4 bases and J dropped 13; count of bases not matched to a gene: 13. CDR3 region: CASSSETGWSEQFF. The CDR3 DNA follows: TGTGCCAGCAGTTCAGAGACAGGGTGGTCTGAACAGTTCTTC.

The rearrangement links TRBV9 to TRBJ2-3; 10 bases fit TRBD1. The trim removed 3 bases at V and 3 bases at J, leaving 4 bases unmatched. The CDR3 contains 15 residues. Germline assignment: CDR1 SGDLS and CDR2 YYNGEE. The CDR3 sequence is CASSDPGQGTDTQYF. The CDR3 nucleotides read TGTGCCAGCAGCGACCCGGGACAGGGGACAGATACGCAGTATTTT.

The V gene is TRBV7-6, the J gene TRBJ2-5, with D perhaps matching TRBD2 (6 bases). The CDR3 is 15 residues long. Looked up from germline, CDR1 is SGHVS and CDR2 is FNYEAQ. The germline V and J ends were trimmed by 2 bases and 3 bases, with 13 bases remaining between them. The CDR3 DNA reads TGTGCCAGCAGCTTAACGGAGGGGTACAAAGAGACCCAGTACTTC. It encodes CASSLTEGYKETQYF.

In this sample, this clonotype turned up a few times. The chain carries TRBV4-2 and TRBJ2-4, with a tentative D call TRBD1 (6 bases). CDR1 is LGHNA, CDR2 YNFKEQ, per germline. The CDR3 consists of 16 residues. Trimming took 2 bases from V and 6 from J, leaving 17 bases between them. This chain's CDR3 is CASSQQGTGMINIQYF. The CDR3 coding sequence is TGTGCCAGCAGCCAACAGGGCACAGGGATGATAAACATTCAGTACTTC.